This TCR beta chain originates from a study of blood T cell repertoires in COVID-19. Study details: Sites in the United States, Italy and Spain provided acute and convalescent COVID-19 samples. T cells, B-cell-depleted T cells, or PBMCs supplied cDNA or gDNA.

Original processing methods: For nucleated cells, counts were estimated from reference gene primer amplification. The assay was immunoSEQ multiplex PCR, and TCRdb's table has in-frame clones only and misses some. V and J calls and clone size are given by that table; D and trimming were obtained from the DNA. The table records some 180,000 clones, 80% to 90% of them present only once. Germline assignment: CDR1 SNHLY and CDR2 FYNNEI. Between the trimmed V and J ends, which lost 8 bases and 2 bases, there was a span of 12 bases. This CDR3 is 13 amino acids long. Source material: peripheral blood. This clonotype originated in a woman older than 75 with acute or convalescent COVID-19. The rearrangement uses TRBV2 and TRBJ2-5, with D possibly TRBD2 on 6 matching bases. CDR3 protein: CASGSGRQETQYF. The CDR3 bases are TGTGCCAGCGGTTCCGGGAGACAAGAGACCCAGTACTTC.